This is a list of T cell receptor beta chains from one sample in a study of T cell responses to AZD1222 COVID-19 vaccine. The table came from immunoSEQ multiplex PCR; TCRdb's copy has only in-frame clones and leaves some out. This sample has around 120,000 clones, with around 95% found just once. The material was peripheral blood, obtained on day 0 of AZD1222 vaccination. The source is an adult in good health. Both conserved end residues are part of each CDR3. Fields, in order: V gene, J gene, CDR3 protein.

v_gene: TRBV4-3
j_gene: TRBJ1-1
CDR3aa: CASSQVLFGTEAFF

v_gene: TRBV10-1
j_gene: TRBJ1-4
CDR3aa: CASSPDSRNEKLFF

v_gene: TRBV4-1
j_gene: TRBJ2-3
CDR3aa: CASSQAGTSFDTQYF

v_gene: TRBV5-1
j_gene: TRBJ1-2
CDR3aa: CASSLVQAGTDGYTF

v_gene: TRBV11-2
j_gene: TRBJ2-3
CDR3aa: CASSRTGIHTDTQYF

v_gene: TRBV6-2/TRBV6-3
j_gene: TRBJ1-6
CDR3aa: CASSSWAGRYNSPLHF

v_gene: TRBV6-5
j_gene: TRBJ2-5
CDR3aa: CASIRQSLYQETQYF

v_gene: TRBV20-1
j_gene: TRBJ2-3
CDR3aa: CSASPRTVLSTDTQYF

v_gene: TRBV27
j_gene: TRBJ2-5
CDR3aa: CASSLGQEETQYF

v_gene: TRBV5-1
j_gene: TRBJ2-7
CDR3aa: CASRTSGGYEQYF

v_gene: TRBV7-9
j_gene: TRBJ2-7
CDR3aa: CASSLASGRTYEQYF

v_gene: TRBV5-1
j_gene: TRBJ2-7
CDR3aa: CASSLAREGGDNEQYF

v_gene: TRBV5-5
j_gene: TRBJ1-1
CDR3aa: CATGGGNTEAFF

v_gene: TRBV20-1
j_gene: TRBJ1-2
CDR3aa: CSASYQGGLGYGYTF

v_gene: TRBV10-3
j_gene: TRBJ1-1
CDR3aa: CAISDIPRTEAFF

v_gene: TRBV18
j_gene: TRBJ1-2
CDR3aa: CASSPGQGHGYTF

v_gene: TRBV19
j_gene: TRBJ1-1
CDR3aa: CASSIGPTNTEAFF

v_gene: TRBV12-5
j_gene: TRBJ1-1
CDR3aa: CASGLALNTEAFF

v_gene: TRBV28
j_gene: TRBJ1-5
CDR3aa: CASSLSGLGDRGGQPQHF

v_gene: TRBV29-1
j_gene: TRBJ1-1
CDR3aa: CSVVGGGRNKNTEAFF

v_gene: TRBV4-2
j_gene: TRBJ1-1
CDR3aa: CASSQDAGMNTEAFF

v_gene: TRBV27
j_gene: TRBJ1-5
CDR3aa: CASSYEGSTQPQHF

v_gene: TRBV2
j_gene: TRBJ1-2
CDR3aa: CASSEASGQHYGYTF

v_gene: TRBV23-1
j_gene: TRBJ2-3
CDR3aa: CASSRLENTQYF

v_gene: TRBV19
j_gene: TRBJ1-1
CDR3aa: CASSIVGLTEAFF

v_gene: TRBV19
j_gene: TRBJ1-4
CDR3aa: CASSIRTQVREKLFF

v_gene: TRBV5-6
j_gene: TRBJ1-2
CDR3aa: CASSLTGRDHYGYTF

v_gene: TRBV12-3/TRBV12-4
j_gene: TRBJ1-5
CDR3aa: CASSLGRVQPQHF

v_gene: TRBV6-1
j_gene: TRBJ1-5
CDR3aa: CASSELSGENQPQHF

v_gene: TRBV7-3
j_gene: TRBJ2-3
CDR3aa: CASARSGVTDTQYF

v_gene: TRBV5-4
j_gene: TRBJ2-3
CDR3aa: CASSKYLDTQYF

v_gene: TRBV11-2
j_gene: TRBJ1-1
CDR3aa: CASSLSGRENTEAFF

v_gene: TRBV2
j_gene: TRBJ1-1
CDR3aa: CASSAYTEAFF

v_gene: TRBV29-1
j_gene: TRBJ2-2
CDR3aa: CSVRGLATNTGELFF

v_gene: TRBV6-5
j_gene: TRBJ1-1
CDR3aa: CAARGNTEAFF

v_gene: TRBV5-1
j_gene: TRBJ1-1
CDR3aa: CASSLVRGESFANTEAFF

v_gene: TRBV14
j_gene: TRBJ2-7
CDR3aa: CASSQDWGPYEQYF

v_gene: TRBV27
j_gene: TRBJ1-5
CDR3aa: CASSSSIGNPSILVYF

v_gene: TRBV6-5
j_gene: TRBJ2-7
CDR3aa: CASTVSYEQYF

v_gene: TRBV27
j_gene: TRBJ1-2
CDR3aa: CASSDIQGMTIYGYTF

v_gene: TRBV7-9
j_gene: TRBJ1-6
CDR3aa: CASSPLGSPLHF

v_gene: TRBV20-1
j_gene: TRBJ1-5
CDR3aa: CSASLGGMGNQPQHF

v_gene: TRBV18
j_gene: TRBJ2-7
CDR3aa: CASSSGQGVHEQYF

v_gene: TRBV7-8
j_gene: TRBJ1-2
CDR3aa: CASSLAGQGRGYTF

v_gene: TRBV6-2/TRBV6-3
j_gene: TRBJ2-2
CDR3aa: CASSYVGGRPDTGELFF

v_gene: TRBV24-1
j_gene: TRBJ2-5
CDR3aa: CATSDPRDRQETQYF

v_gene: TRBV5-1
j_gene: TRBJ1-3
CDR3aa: CASSLTTTGNTIYF

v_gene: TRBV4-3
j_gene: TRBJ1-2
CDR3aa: CASSQDLFGQGAGYTF

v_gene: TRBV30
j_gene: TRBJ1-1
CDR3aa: CAWSEGDNTEAFF

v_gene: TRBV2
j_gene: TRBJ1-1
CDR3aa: CASSEEASNTEAFF

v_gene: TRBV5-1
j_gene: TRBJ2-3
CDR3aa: CASTPSGTGSFSTDTQYF

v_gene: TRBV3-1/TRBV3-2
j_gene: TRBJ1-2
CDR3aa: CASSQGRTGAVYGYTF

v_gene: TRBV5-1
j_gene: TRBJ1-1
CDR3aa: CASSLGYRGDTEAFF